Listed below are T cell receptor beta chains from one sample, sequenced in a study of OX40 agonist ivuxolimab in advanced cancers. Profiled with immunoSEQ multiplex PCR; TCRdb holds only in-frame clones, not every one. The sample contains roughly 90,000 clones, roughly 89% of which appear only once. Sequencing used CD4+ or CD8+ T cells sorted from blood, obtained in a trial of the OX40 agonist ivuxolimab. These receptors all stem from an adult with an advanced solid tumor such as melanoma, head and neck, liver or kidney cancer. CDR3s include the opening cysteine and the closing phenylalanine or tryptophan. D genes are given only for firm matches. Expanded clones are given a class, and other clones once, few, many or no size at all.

cdr3_aa: CASSFGLNQPQHF
cdr3_nt: TGTGCCAGCAGTTTTGGTCTCAATCAGCCCCAGCATTTT
clone_size: once
d_call: -
j_call: TRBJ1-5
v_call: TRBV6-5

cdr3_aa: CASSLEGRGQETQYF
cdr3_nt: TGTGCCAGCAGTCTAGAGGGTCGGGGGCAAGAGACCCAGTACTTC
clone_size: few
d_call: -
j_call: TRBJ2-5
v_call: TRBV28

cdr3_aa: CASSRTGNQETQYF
cdr3_nt: TGTGCCAGCAGCCGGACAGGGAACCAAGAGACCCAGTACTTC
clone_size: -
d_call: TRBD1
j_call: TRBJ2-5
v_call: TRBV7-6

cdr3_aa: CASSVGTGTEAFF
cdr3_nt: TGTGCCAGCAGCGTAGGGACAGGGACTGAAGCTTTCTTT
clone_size: -
d_call: TRBD1
j_call: TRBJ1-1
v_call: TRBV9

cdr3_aa: CASSSLTGARSNQPQHF
cdr3_nt: TGTGCCAGTAGTTCCCTCACAGGGGCCCGGAGCAATCAGCCCCAGCATTTT
clone_size: -
d_call: TRBD1
j_call: TRBJ1-5
v_call: TRBV19

cdr3_aa: CASSLAEDSQETQYF
cdr3_nt: TGCGCCAGCAGCTTGGCCGAGGACAGCCAAGAGACCCAGTACTTC
clone_size: -
d_call: -
j_call: TRBJ2-5
v_call: TRBV5-1

cdr3_aa: CASSSRPIGEKLFF
cdr3_nt: TGTGCCAGCAGCTCACGTCCGATCGGGGAAAAACTGTTTTTT
clone_size: -
d_call: -
j_call: TRBJ1-4
v_call: TRBV7-2

cdr3_aa: CASSLAGQPDQPQHF
cdr3_nt: TGTGCCAGCAGCTTAGCAGGACAGCCAGATCAGCCCCAGCATTTT
clone_size: -
d_call: -
j_call: TRBJ1-5
v_call: TRBV7-9

cdr3_aa: CASSLADTGEGNIQYF
cdr3_nt: TGTGCCAGCAGCTTAGCAGACACAGGGGAAGGAAACATTCAGTACTTC
clone_size: -
d_call: TRBD1
j_call: TRBJ2-4
v_call: TRBV7-6

cdr3_aa: CASSPNGQGGGYTF
cdr3_nt: TGTGCCAGCTCACCAAACGGGCAGGGCGGCGGCTACACCTTC
clone_size: few
d_call: -
j_call: TRBJ1-2
v_call: TRBV18

cdr3_aa: CASIATPNGGEQYF
cdr3_nt: TGTGCCAGCATAGCAACCCCGAACGGGGGGGAGCAGTACTTC
clone_size: -
d_call: TRBD2
j_call: TRBJ2-7
v_call: TRBV6-5

cdr3_aa: CASSPSVTYEQYF
cdr3_nt: TGTGCCAGCAGCCCTAGCGTCACCTACGAGCAGTACTTC
clone_size: -
d_call: -
j_call: TRBJ2-7
v_call: TRBV7-8

cdr3_aa: CASSATDSWANEQFF
cdr3_nt: TGTGCCAGCAGTGCGACCGACTCGTGGGCCAATGAGCAGTTCTTC
clone_size: -
d_call: -
j_call: TRBJ2-1
v_call: TRBV2

cdr3_aa: CASSALLWEKLFF
cdr3_nt: TGTGCCAGCAGTGCCCTGCTTTGGGAAAAACTGTTTTTT
clone_size: -
d_call: -
j_call: TRBJ1-4
v_call: TRBV2

cdr3_aa: CASSFGGQGQPQHF
cdr3_nt: TGTGCCAGCAGCTTCGGCGGGCAGGGTCAGCCCCAGCATTTT
clone_size: -
d_call: -
j_call: TRBJ1-5
v_call: TRBV7-2

cdr3_aa: CSVSKGTGGGNTIYF
cdr3_nt: TGCAGCGTTTCAAAAGGGACAGGGGGGGGAAACACCATATATTTT
clone_size: -
d_call: TRBD1
j_call: TRBJ1-3
v_call: TRBV29-1

cdr3_aa: CASSTPPGELFF
cdr3_nt: TGTGCCAGCAGCACACCACCGGGGGAGCTGTTTTTT
clone_size: -
d_call: -
j_call: TRBJ2-2
v_call: TRBV7-9

cdr3_aa: CASRPQGREQYF
cdr3_nt: TGTGCCAGCAGACCACAAGGACGCGAGCAGTACTTC
clone_size: -
d_call: -
j_call: TRBJ2-7
v_call: TRBV28

cdr3_aa: CASIRGGGLSYEQYF
cdr3_nt: TGTGCCAGCATTCGCGGGGGGGGACTATCCTACGAGCAGTACTTC
clone_size: -
d_call: TRBD2
j_call: TRBJ2-7
v_call: TRBV6-1

cdr3_aa: CSVIFSRQAMGYTF
cdr3_nt: TGCAGCGTCATATTTTCGAGACAGGCTATGGGCTACACCTTC
clone_size: -
d_call: -
j_call: TRBJ1-2
v_call: TRBV29-1

cdr3_aa: CASSPDRPNTGELFF
cdr3_nt: TGCGCCAGCAGCCCTGACAGACCGAACACCGGGGAGCTGTTTTTT
clone_size: -
d_call: -
j_call: TRBJ2-2
v_call: TRBV5-1

cdr3_aa: CAWSDETSGSRETQYF
cdr3_nt: TGTGCCTGGAGTGACGAGACTAGCGGGAGTAGGGAGACCCAGTACTTC
clone_size: -
d_call: TRBD2
j_call: TRBJ2-5
v_call: TRBV30

cdr3_aa: CASSFRTGRDTEAFF
cdr3_nt: TGTGCCAGCAGCTTTAGGACAGGGAGGGACACTGAAGCTTTCTTT
clone_size: -
d_call: TRBD1
j_call: TRBJ1-1
v_call: TRBV7-3

cdr3_aa: CASSSRRGLAVYNEQFF
cdr3_nt: TGTGCCAGCAGTTCTCGCAGGGGGCTAGCGGTCTACAATGAGCAGTTCTTC
clone_size: -
d_call: -
j_call: TRBJ2-1
v_call: TRBV6-4

cdr3_aa: CASTQAGTGDTQYF
cdr3_nt: TGCGCCAGCACCCAAGCGGGAACAGGGGATACGCAGTATTTT
clone_size: -
d_call: -
j_call: TRBJ2-3
v_call: TRBV5-1

cdr3_aa: CASSQGAANQPQHF
cdr3_nt: TGCGCCAGCAGCCAAGGGGCAGCGAATCAGCCCCAGCATTTT
clone_size: -
d_call: -
j_call: TRBJ1-5
v_call: TRBV4-1

cdr3_aa: CASRGVGEGNIQYF
cdr3_nt: TGTGCCAGCAGGGGGGTGGGTGAAGGAAACATTCAGTACTTC
clone_size: few
d_call: -
j_call: TRBJ2-4
v_call: TRBV2

cdr3_aa: CASSRLAEPQETQYF
cdr3_nt: TGTGCCAGCTCCCGACTAGCGGAGCCCCAAGAGACCCAGTACTTC
clone_size: -
d_call: TRBD2
j_call: TRBJ2-5
v_call: TRBV7-9

cdr3_aa: CASSWEGGVNSPLHF
cdr3_nt: TGTGCCAGCAGCTGGGAGGGGGGGGTTAATTCACCCCTCCACTTT
clone_size: -
d_call: -
j_call: TRBJ1-6
v_call: TRBV11-2

cdr3_aa: CASSRRAVLNYGYTF
cdr3_nt: TGTGCCAGCAGCCGCAGGGCAGTCCTTAACTATGGCTACACCTTC
clone_size: -
d_call: -
j_call: TRBJ1-2
v_call: TRBV5-6

cdr3_aa: CASSQGVVAYEQYF
cdr3_nt: TGTGCCAGCAGTCAAGGGGTGGTTGCCTACGAGCAGTACTTC
clone_size: many
d_call: -
j_call: TRBJ2-7
v_call: TRBV27

cdr3_aa: CASSSAGALYGYTF
cdr3_nt: TGTGCCAGTAGTAGCGCGGGGGCCCTCTATGGCTACACCTTC
clone_size: -
d_call: -
j_call: TRBJ1-2
v_call: TRBV19

cdr3_aa: CASSSWTSGRGTDTQYF
cdr3_nt: TGTGCCAGCAGCTCTTGGACTAGCGGGAGAGGCACAGATACGCAGTATTTT
clone_size: -
d_call: TRBD2
j_call: TRBJ2-3
v_call: TRBV9

cdr3_aa: CASSQFGGAQEEQYF
cdr3_nt: TGCGCCAGCAGCCAGTTCGGGGGGGCTCAGGAAGAGCAGTACTTC
clone_size: once
d_call: TRBD2
j_call: TRBJ2-5
v_call: TRBV4-3

cdr3_aa: CASSRGAQYEQYF
cdr3_nt: TGTGCCAGCAGCCGTGGGGCCCAATACGAGCAGTACTTC
clone_size: -
d_call: -
j_call: TRBJ2-7
v_call: TRBV14

cdr3_aa: CASSFSGGGGETQYF
cdr3_nt: TGCGCCAGCAGCTTCTCAGGGGGTGGCGGGGAGACCCAGTACTTC
clone_size: -
d_call: TRBD1
j_call: TRBJ2-5
v_call: TRBV5-1

cdr3_aa: CASNTGFSGNTIYF
cdr3_nt: TGTGCCAGCAACACGGGGTTCTCTGGAAACACCATATATTTT
clone_size: -
d_call: -
j_call: TRBJ1-3
v_call: TRBV6-6

cdr3_aa: CASSLRGGREFF
cdr3_nt: TGTGCCAGTTCCCTCCGGGGGGGGAGGGAGTTCTTC
clone_size: -
d_call: TRBD2
j_call: TRBJ2-1
v_call: TRBV19

cdr3_aa: CASSYSKGSTDTQYF
cdr3_nt: TGTGCCAGCAGTTACTCGAAGGGTAGTACCGATACGCAGTATTTT
clone_size: once
d_call: -
j_call: TRBJ2-3
v_call: TRBV6-5

cdr3_aa: CASSLVGDTEAFF
cdr3_nt: TGTGCCAGCAGCTTAGTAGGGGACACTGAAGCTTTCTTT
clone_size: -
d_call: -
j_call: TRBJ1-1
v_call: TRBV11-2

cdr3_aa: CASSHLPARGQETQYF
cdr3_nt: TGTGCCAGCAGTCACCTCCCAGCGAGGGGGCAAGAGACCCAGTACTTC
clone_size: few
d_call: -
j_call: TRBJ2-5
v_call: TRBV6-6

cdr3_aa: CASSPLLAGGPNEQFF
cdr3_nt: TGTGCCAGCAGCCCGTTACTAGCGGGAGGGCCGAATGAGCAGTTCTTC
clone_size: -
d_call: TRBD2
j_call: TRBJ2-1
v_call: TRBV14

cdr3_aa: CASTKGTGNTIYF
cdr3_nt: TGTGCCAGCACGAAGGGAACTGGAAACACCATATATTTT
clone_size: -
d_call: -
j_call: TRBJ1-3
v_call: TRBV6-5

cdr3_aa: CASSQVGPQGEAFF
cdr3_nt: TGCGCCAGCAGCCAAGTCGGTCCGCAGGGTGAAGCTTTCTTT
clone_size: -
d_call: -
j_call: TRBJ1-1
v_call: TRBV4-3

cdr3_aa: CASSLSQQGQETQYF
cdr3_nt: TGTGCCAGCTCACTATCTCAACAGGGACAAGAGACCCAGTACTTC
clone_size: -
d_call: -
j_call: TRBJ2-5
v_call: TRBV18

cdr3_aa: CASSFGGTVSNEKLFF
cdr3_nt: TGCGCCAGCAGCTTTGGCGGGACAGTCTCTAATGAAAAACTGTTTTTT
clone_size: few
d_call: TRBD1
j_call: TRBJ1-4
v_call: TRBV5-1

cdr3_aa: CASSVQGASTEAFF
cdr3_nt: TGTGCCAGCAGTGTGCAGGGGGCGAGCACTGAAGCTTTCTTT
clone_size: -
d_call: TRBD1
j_call: TRBJ1-1
v_call: TRBV2

cdr3_aa: CSVGWVNTEAFF
cdr3_nt: TGCAGCGTTGGTTGGGTGAACACTGAAGCTTTCTTT
clone_size: few
d_call: -
j_call: TRBJ1-1
v_call: TRBV29-1

cdr3_aa: CASSDSSGYDTQYF
cdr3_nt: TGTGCCAGCAGTGACTCCTCGGGCTATGATACGCAGTATTTT
clone_size: -
d_call: -
j_call: TRBJ2-3
v_call: TRBV6-4

cdr3_aa: CASSPQPGLAANEQFF
cdr3_nt: TGTGCCAGCAGCCCGCAACCGGGACTAGCTGCGAATGAGCAGTTCTTC
clone_size: -
d_call: TRBD2
j_call: TRBJ2-1
v_call: TRBV11-2

cdr3_aa: CAWSQGDTEAFF
cdr3_nt: TGTGCCTGGAGCCAAGGGGACACTGAAGCTTTCTTT
clone_size: once
d_call: -
j_call: TRBJ1-1
v_call: TRBV30

cdr3_aa: CASSLGATGGTEAFF
cdr3_nt: TGTGCCAGCAGCTTGGGAGCTACTGGGGGAACTGAAGCTTTCTTT
clone_size: -
d_call: -
j_call: TRBJ1-1
v_call: TRBV5-4